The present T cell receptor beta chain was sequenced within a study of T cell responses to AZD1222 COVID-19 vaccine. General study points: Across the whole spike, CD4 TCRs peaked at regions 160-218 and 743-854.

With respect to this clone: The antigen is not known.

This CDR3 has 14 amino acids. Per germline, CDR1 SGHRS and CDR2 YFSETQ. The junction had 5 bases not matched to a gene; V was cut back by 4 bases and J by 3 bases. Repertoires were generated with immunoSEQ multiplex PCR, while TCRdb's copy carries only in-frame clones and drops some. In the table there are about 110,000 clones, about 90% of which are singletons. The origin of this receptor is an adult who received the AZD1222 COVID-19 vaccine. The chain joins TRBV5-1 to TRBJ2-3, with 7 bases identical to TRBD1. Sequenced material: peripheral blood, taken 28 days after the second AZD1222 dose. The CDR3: CASSPQTGTDTQYF. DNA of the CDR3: TGCGCCAGCAGCCCTCAGACAGGGACAGATACGCAGTATTTT.